This T cell receptor beta chain emerged from a study of blood T cell repertoires in COVID-19. Across the study: Sites across the United States, Italy and Spain contributed samples from acute and convalescent COVID-19. The analysed material was cDNA or gDNA that came from T cells, B-cell-depleted T cells, or PBMCs.

In the original analysis: Researchers report that nucleated cell counts were estimated from reference gene primer amplification. Sequenced by immunoSEQ multiplex PCR; TCRdb stores in-frame clones only, minus some. V, J and clone size derive from that table, while D and trimming were established from the DNA sequence. The table has over 70,000 clones, about 85% seen once. Germline V gene sequence: CDR1 MDHEN, CDR2 SYDVKM. The J segment lost 4 bases and the V segment lost 3 bases, leaving 6 bases of the junction unmatched. The CDR3 runs 15 residues. The specimen sequenced was peripheral blood. The clonotype comes from a man between 60 and 75 years old with COVID-19, enrolled during active disease. The V gene is TRBV28, the J gene TRBJ2-3; 8 bases are shared with TRBD1. The CDR3 sequence: CASSFRGPFSDTQYF. The CDR3 region has the DNA TGTGCCAGCAGTTTCAGGGGGCCGTTTTCAGATACGCAGTATTTT.